This paragraph reports one T cell receptor beta chain. Participants, roughly 18 to 89 years old, spanned about 26 US areas. Allocation to cohorts depended on clinical history reported by the participants. The V gene's germline CDR1 is MNHEY and CDR2 SVGEGT. CDR3 length equals 15 residues. J gave up 5 bases and V 5 bases, and 10 bases lay outside the gene matches. Per the study methods: Amplification with reference gene primers provided the estimates of nucleated cell counts. The repertoire was sequenced with immunoSEQ multiplex PCR; TCRdb's copy has only in-frame clones and lacks some. V, J and clone size are taken as reported in that table, and D and trimming were inferred from the DNA itself. The sample includes 250,000 to 300,000 clones, more than 75% seen only once; the top ten take about 2.5%. These data come from a study of blood T cell repertoires in COVID-19. Across the study: Some COVID-19 samples were acute and others convalescent; all came from the United States, Italy and Spain.

The V and J genes are TRBV6-2 or TRBV6-3 and TRBJ2-5; 8 bases are shared with TRBD1. Input material: PBMCs or T cells enriched from blood (not recorded which). The receptor comes from a woman between 40 and 50 years old with acute COVID-19. CDR3 protein: CASSQRTGPGETQYF. CDR3 DNA: TGTGCCAGCAGTCAAAGGACAGGGCCGGGGGAGACCCAGTACTTC.